One and the same sample provided the 20 T cell receptor beta chains below, sequenced in a study of beta chain features in type 1 diabetes. Reverse transcribing all isolated RNA meant expressed TCRB transcripts were sequenced. Method: immunoSEQ multiplex PCR; TCRdb's copy keeps in-frame clones and lacks some. The sample has about 330,000 clones; about 10% are singletons. The source material was naive CD4+ T cells from blood. These receptors originate from a woman aged 30 to 39 in good health.

The chain uses TRBV5-4 and TRBJ1-4; 7 nucleotides match TRBD1. V trimming: 3 bases; J trimming: 4 bases; junction bases outside the gene matches: 6. The CDR3 spans 15 residues. CDR1 SGHNT and CDR2 YYREEE come from the germline V gene (reference sequence). In nucleotides, the CDR3 is TGTGCCAGCAGCTCGCGGACAGGAAGTAATGAAAAACTGTTTTTT. This codes for CASSSRTGSNEKLFF.

J is TRBJ1-1 and V is TRBV4-2, with D unresolved. This CDR3 has 14 amino acids. Trimming took off 1 base at V and 3 bases at J, with 9 bases between the two ends. The germline V gene has CDR1 LGHNA and CDR2 YNFKEQ. DNA for the CDR3: TGTGCCAGCAGCCAAGGTGCGATGGACACTGAAGCTTTCTTT. Protein sequence: CASSQGAMDTEAFF.

On this clone: A junction boundary mismatches the germline segment, possibly from a read error. The J gene is TRBJ2-5, the V gene TRBV7-7; D might be TRBD1 (5 bases). The CDR3 consists of 15 residues. CDR1 and CDR2 (germline): SSHAT, FNYEAQ (reference sequence). CDR3 loop: CASSFQPTAQETQYF. CDR3 bases: TGTGCTAGCAGCTTTCAGCCGACAGCTCAAGAGACCCAGTACTTC.

Comment on this clone: Different DNA sequences within this sample yield the same CDR3. The V gene is TRBV5-4, the J gene TRBJ2-1, with 7 bases identical to TRBD2. The V segment lost 9 bases and the J segment 4 bases; nucleotides outside the gene matches: 10. Germline assignment: CDR1 SGHNT and CDR2 YYREEE (reference sequence). The CDR3 consists of 14 residues. CDR3 residues: CANPPSGQYNEQFF. The CDR3 DNA reads as TGTGCCAATCCCCCTAGCGGACAATACAATGAGCAGTTCTTC.

This sequence joins TRBV7-9 and TRBJ2-1; TRBD2 matches 13 bases. The CDR3 is made up of 17 amino acids. V shed 0 bases, J shed 6 bases, and the junction held 5 bases outside the gene matches. The V gene's germline CDR1 is SEHNR and CDR2 FQNEAQ (reference sequence). The CDR3 here is CASSLAFRTSGSNEQFF. The CDR3 DNA sequence: TGTGCCAGCAGCTTAGCCTTCCGGACTAGCGGGAGCAATGAGCAGTTCTTC. Complete variable domain (other parts from reference TRBV7-9 and TRBJ2-1): DTGVSQNPRHKITKRGQNVTFRCDPISEHNRLYWYRQTLGQGPEFLTYFQNEAQLEKSRLLSDRFSAERPKGSFSTLEIQRTEQGDSAMYLCASSLAFRTSGSNEQFFGPGTRLTVL.

V usage is TRBV7-8 and J usage is TRBJ1-5; 9 nucleotides line up with TRBD1. The V gene's germline CDR1 is SGHVS and CDR2 FQNEAQ. The CDR3 runs 17 residues. V lost 5 bases and J lost 6; bases outside the gene matches: 14. Here the CDR3 reads CASSPQTGGVGGQPQHF. Written as DNA, the CDR3 is TGTGCCAGCAGCCCACAAACAGGGGGCGTCGGTGGTCAGCCCCAGCATTTT. The full variable domain, in which reference TRBV7-8 and TRBJ1-5 provide the parts outside the CDR3, is GAGVSQSPRYKVAKRGQDVALRCDPISGHVSLFWYQQALGQGPEFLTYFQNEAQLDKSGLPSDRFFAERPEGSVSTLKIQRTQQEDSAVYLCASSPQTGGVGGQPQHFGDGTRLSIL.

This clone has only a few counts. The chain has TRBV25-1 and TRBJ1-2, with D tentatively TRBD1 (5 bases). V shed 3 bases and J shed 6 bases, with 17 bases lying between them. The germline gives CDR1 MGHDK, CDR2 SYGVNS. The CDR3 spans 15 residues. The CDR3 nucleotides are TGTGCCAGCAGTGAGCGGGACTTCCCTCGGGATGGCTACACCTTC. Translation gives CASSERDFPRDGYTF.

In this sample, this clone turned up a few times. The V and J genes are TRBV29-1 and TRBJ2-2, with D unresolved. Trimming removed 4 bases at V and 6 bases at J, with 12 bases between. CDR1 and CDR2 (germline): SQVTM, ANQGSEA. There are 13 residues in the CDR3. CDR3 protein: CSVGELSAGELFF. The CDR3, as DNA: TGCAGCGTTGGCGAACTCTCCGCCGGGGAGCTGTTTTTT.

This clone was recorded a few times. The gene calls are TRBV4-2 and TRBJ1-5; TRBD1 matches at 10 bases. This CDR3 spans 15 amino acids. Trimming cost V 1 base and J 7 bases; bases outside gene matches: 4. Looked up from germline, CDR1 is LGHNA and CDR2 is YNFKEQ. As DNA, the CDR3 is TGTGCCAGCAGCCAAGGGGAGGACAGGGGGCAGCCCCAGCATTTT. It encodes CASSQGEDRGQPQHF.

This clone was seen more than once but under ten times. CDR3 loop: CASSKRRTGTNTGELFF. The DNA of the CDR3 is TGTGCCAGCAGCAAACGACGGACAGGGACGAACACCGGGGAGCTGTTTTTT. This chain connects TRBV7-8 to TRBJ2-2, with 8 bases fitting TRBD1. J gave up 0 bases and V 5 bases, and 8 bases lay outside the gene matches. Per germline, CDR1 SGHVS and CDR2 FQNEAQ. The CDR3 runs 17 residues.

This clone came up a few times. This chain links TRBV7-3 with TRBJ2-3, with 11 bases lining up with TRBD2. Germline CDR1 SGHTA, CDR2 FQGTGA. J was trimmed by 6 bases and V by 3 bases; bases with no gene match: 5. The CDR3 contains 15 residues. The DNA for the CDR3 is TGTGCCAGCAGCTTCGCTAGCGGGAGGTCGGATACGCAGTATTTT. It translates to CASSFASGRSDTQYF. The complete variable domain, with remaining parts taken from reference TRBV7-3 and TRBJ2-3, reads GAGVSQTPSNKVTEKGKYVELRCDPISGHTALYWYRQSLGQGPEFLIYFQGTGAADDSGLPNDRFFAVRPEGSVSTLKIQRTERGDSAVYLCASSFASGRSDTQYFGPGTRLTVL.

The CDR3 DNA reads as TGTGCCAGCAGCATCCGGGACAGGAGCCCTGGTGAGCAGTTCTTC. Translating it yields CASSIRDRSPGEQFF. The chain employs TRBV4-2 and TRBJ2-1, with TRBD1 identical over 8 bases. Germline V gives CDR1 LGHNA, CDR2 YNFKEQ. The trim removed 5 bases at V and 9 bases at J, leaving 12 bases unmatched. CDR3 length equals 15 residues.

The chain recombines TRBV5-6 with TRBJ1-2, with D maybe TRBD1 (5 bases). V was trimmed by 0 bases and J by 4 bases, leaving 7 bases between them. The length of the CDR3 is 13 residues. Germline V gives CDR1 SGHDT, CDR2 YYEEEE. CDR3 loop: CASSLGRVYGYTF. CDR3 nucleotide sequence: TGTGCCAGCAGCTTGGGCAGGGTCTATGGCTACACCTTC.

There are a few counts of this clone. The chain has TRBV19 and TRBJ2-7, with 7 bases identical to TRBD1. Germline V CDR1 and CDR2: LNHDA, SQIVND (reference sequence). J was trimmed by 3 bases and V by 4 bases; bases with no gene match: 0. The CDR3 length is 12 residues. The CDR3 region has the DNA TGTGCCAGTAGTAGGACAGGCTACGAGCAGTACTTC. Translation gives CASSRTGYEQYF.

The chain couples TRBV27 to TRBJ2-2; tentative D call: TRBD2 (7 bases). With 3 bases removed from V and 4 bases from J, the gap between germline ends came to 18 bases. The germline gives CDR1 MNHEY, CDR2 SMNVEV (reference sequence). CDR3 length: 17 residues. The CDR3 DNA is TGTGCCAGCAGTTTTGAGGGGGGAGGGTTAGGCACCGGGGAGCTGTTTTTT. Translating it yields CASSFEGGGLGTGELFF.

The J gene is TRBJ2-1, the V gene TRBV7-9; the D is unclear. The CDR3 contains 13 residues. The ends were cut back, 1 base at V and 5 bases at J, with 6 bases in the middle. CDR1 is SEHNR and CDR2 is FQNEAQ in the germline V gene (reference sequence). CDR3 bases: TGTGCCAGCAGCTTAGGTCCTAACAATGAGCAGTTCTTC. Amino acid sequence: CASSLGPNNEQFF.

The rearrangement joins TRBV10-3 to TRBJ1-1; 10 bases agree with TRBD1. CDR1 and CDR2 (germline): ENHRY, SYGVKD. CDR3 length: 14 amino acids. V shed 4 bases, J shed 5 bases, and the junction held 4 bases outside the gene matches. Written as DNA, the CDR3 is TGTGCCATCAGTGTAGGGGGACAGGGGACTGAAGCTTTCTTT. Translating gives CAISVGGQGTEAFF.

This chain links TRBV6-5 with TRBJ2-7; D is perhaps TRBD1 (5 bases). The CDR3 has 13 amino acids. V shed 4 bases and J shed 6 bases, with 13 bases lying between them. Germline CDR1 MNHEY, CDR2 SVGAGI. The CDR3 loop reads CASSSQGIGEQYF. The CDR3 bases are TGTGCCAGCAGTTCCCAGGGAATTGGCGAGCAGTACTTC.

CDR3 nucleotide sequence: TGTGCCAGCAGCCCACAGGGGGTTCCTGAAGCTTTCTTT. Translation: CASSPQGVPEAFF. This chain joins TRBV6-1 and TRBJ1-1; 8 nucleotides match TRBD1. This CDR3 has 13 amino acids. CDR1 MNHNS and CDR2 SASEGT come from the germline V gene. V was pared by 6 bases and J by 6 bases, with 6 bases of the junction left unmatched.

This clone was counted between two and nine times. The CDR3 is CASSPTGGNYGYTF. The CDR3 region has the DNA TGCGCCAGCAGCCCTACAGGGGGTAACTATGGCTACACCTTC. V gene TRBV4-3 combines with J gene TRBJ1-2; 8 nucleotides agree with TRBD1. The CDR3 is 14 residues long. With V trimmed by 4 bases and J by 1 base, 2 bases remained unmatched. Germline CDR1 and CDR2: LGHNA and YSLEER.